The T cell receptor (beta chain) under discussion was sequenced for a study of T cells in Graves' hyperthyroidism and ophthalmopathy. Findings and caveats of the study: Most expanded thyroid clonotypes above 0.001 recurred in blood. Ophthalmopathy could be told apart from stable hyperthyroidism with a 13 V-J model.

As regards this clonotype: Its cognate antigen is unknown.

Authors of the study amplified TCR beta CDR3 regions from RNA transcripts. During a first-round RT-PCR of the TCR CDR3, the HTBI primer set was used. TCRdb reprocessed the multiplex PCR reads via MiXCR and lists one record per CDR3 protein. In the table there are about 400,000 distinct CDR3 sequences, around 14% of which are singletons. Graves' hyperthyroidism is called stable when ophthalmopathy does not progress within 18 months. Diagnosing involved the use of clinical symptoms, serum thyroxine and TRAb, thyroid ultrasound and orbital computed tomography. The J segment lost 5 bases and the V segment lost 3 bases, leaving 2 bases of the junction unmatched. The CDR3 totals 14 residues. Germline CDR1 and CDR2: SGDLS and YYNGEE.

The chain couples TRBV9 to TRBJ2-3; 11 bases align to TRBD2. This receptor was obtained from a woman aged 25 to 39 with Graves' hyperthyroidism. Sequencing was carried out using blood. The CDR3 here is CASSGGLAEDTQYF. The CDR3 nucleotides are TGTGCCAGCAGCGGGGGACTAGCGGAAGATACGCAGTATTTT. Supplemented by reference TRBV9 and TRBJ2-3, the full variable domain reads DSGVTQTPKHLITATGQRVTLRCSPRSGDLSVYWYQQSLDQGLQFLIQYYNGEERAKGNILERFSAQQFPDLHSELNLSSLELGDSALYFCASSGGLAEDTQYFGPGTRLTVL.